Listed here are 32 T cell receptor beta chains from one sample, sequenced in a study of T cell repertoires in cytomegalovirus infection. In TCRdb, the reads were re-called with MiXCR into one record per CDR3 protein. The data contain about 83,000 distinct CDR3 sequences, 20% to 30% of them singletons. The antigens these receptors bind are not known. The source material was CD8+ T cells from cultured PBMCs, sampled from culture after CMV antigen stimulation. The receptor set was obtained from a human donor in good health (CMV status not recorded). Some clones in this sample may be carry-over from other donors' samples.

The gene calls are TRBV9 and TRBJ2-3; possibly TRBD2 for D (5 bases). The V gene's germline CDR1 is SGDLS and CDR2 YYNGEE. V was pared by 1 base and J by 5 bases, with 17 bases between. This CDR3 is 16 amino acids long. DNA of the CDR3: TGTGCCAGCAGCGTATTACCCGTGGGAGCCGGAGATACGCAGTATTTT. Translating gives CASSVLPVGAGDTQYF.

In this sample, this clonotype turned up many times. The chain employs TRBV7-8 and TRBJ2-6; 7 bases agree with TRBD1. This CDR3 has 17 amino acids. The germline CDR1 and CDR2 sequences are SGHVS and FQNEAQ. With 0 bases clipped from V and 0 bases from J, the junction kept 2 bases outside the gene matches. CDR3: CASSLAGQVSGANVLTF. CDR3 bases: TGTGCCAGCAGCTTAGCCGGACAGGTCTCTGGGGCCAACGTCCTGACTTTC.

The V gene is TRBV6-6, the J gene TRBJ2-7, with 7 nucleotides matching TRBD2. The V gene end was trimmed by 7 bases and the J gene end by 4 bases; junction bases not matched to a gene: 10. The CDR3 runs 14 residues. Germline CDR1 MNHNY, CDR2 SVGAGI (reference sequence). The CDR3 loop is CASKIWGGEYEQYF. The CDR3 DNA is TGTGCCAGCAAAATTTGGGGGGGGGAGTACGAGCAGTACTTC.

This clonotype has a count of ten or more. The chain links TRBV30 to TRBJ1-1, with a possible D match to TRBD1 (6 bases). This CDR3 contains 14 residues. V lost 4 bases, J lost 1 base, and 13 bases lay in between. Germline V gene lookup returns CDR1 GTSNPN and CDR2 SVGIG (reference sequence). The CDR3 loop is CAWIHRGTNTEAFF. For the CDR3, the DNA is TGTGCCTGGATCCATAGGGGGACGAACACTGAAGCTTTCTTT.

V is TRBV7-9 and J is TRBJ1-2; 8 bases align to TRBD1. J was trimmed by 5 bases and V by 10 bases; bases with no gene match: 9. CDR3 size: 13 residues. Germline V gives CDR1 SEHNR, CDR2 FQNEAQ (reference sequence). CDR3 coding DNA: TGTGCCAACAGTTCGACAGGGGCGTATGGCTACACCTTC. Protein product: CANSSTGAYGYTF.

This clonotype was observed a few times. The chain combines TRBV4-3 with TRBJ1-2; perhaps TRBD1 as D (5 bases). Germline CDR1 LGHNA, CDR2 YSLEER. The CDR3 is made up of 13 amino acids. The ends were cut back, 4 bases at V and 4 bases at J, with 10 bases in the middle. As DNA, the CDR3 is TGCGCCAGCAGCCCAGAGACAGCCTATGGCTACACCTTC. Translation gives CASSPETAYGYTF.

Comments on this clonotype: Mismatch with germline at one junction end may stem from a read error. V gene TRBV11-2 combines with J gene TRBJ1-5, with 7 nucleotides matching TRBD1. The length of the CDR3 is 16 residues. Germline CDR1 reads SGHAT; CDR2 reads FQNNGV. The CDR3 here is CASSLDLGGADQSQHF. The CDR3 DNA follows: TGTGCCAGCAGCTTAGATCTAGGGGGCGCGGATCAGTCCCAGCATTTT.

Many counts were recorded for this clonotype. The rearrangement uses TRBV7-2 and TRBJ1-1; 7 bases are a match to TRBD1. With 5 bases clipped from V and 11 bases from J, the junction kept 11 bases outside the gene matches. CDR1 SGHTA and CDR2 FQGNSA come from the germline V gene. The CDR3 totals 13 residues. The CDR3 region has the DNA TGTGCCAGCAGCCTCGGGGAGGGGGCCGGGGCTTTCTTT. Translating gives CASSLGEGAGAFF. The full variable domain, with the rest looked up from reference TRBV7-2 and TRBJ1-1, is GAGVSQSPSNKVTEKGKDVELRCDPISGHTALYWYRQSLGQGLEFLIYFQGNSAPDKSGLPSDRFSAERTGGSVSTLTIQRTQQEDSAVYLCASSLGEGAGAFFGQGTRLTVV.

This clonotype was counted at least ten times. The V call is TRBV7-9, the J call TRBJ2-7; 10 positions match TRBD2. V was pared by 4 bases and J by 5 bases, with 11 bases of the junction left unmatched. CDR1 and CDR2 from the germline V gene are SEHNR and FQNEAQ (reference sequence). The CDR3 consists of 16 residues. The CDR3 coding sequence is TGTGCCAGCAGCTCTGTCCTAGCGGGAGTCCGTAACGAGCAGTACTTC. Protein product: CASSSVLAGVRNEQYF.

This clonotype came up a few times. The V gene is TRBV4-2, the J gene TRBJ2-5, with 12 bases identical to TRBD2. Germline V gives CDR1 LGHNA, CDR2 YNFKEQ. This CDR3 spans 18 amino acids. The V gene end was trimmed by 1 base and the J gene end by 1 base; junction bases not matched to a gene: 7. The CDR3 sequence: CASSQAALAGGRQETQYF. The CDR3 bases are TGTGCCAGCAGCCAAGCTGCACTAGCGGGGGGCCGCCAAGAGACCCAGTACTTC.

This clonotype was seen only a few times. The J gene is TRBJ1-5, the V gene TRBV6-1; D gene uncertain. The V and J ends lost 1 base and 4 bases respectively, with 5 bases between them. CDR3 length: 13 residues. In germline, CDR1 is MNHNS, CDR2 SASEGT. The CDR3 coding sequence is TGTGCCAGCAGTGAAGAGGAAAATCAGCCCCAGCATTTT. Translation gives CASSEEENQPQHF.

About this clonotype: A much larger clone sits a single nucleotide away, making a read error possible. J is TRBJ2-5 and V is TRBV6-1; maybe TRBD1 (7 bases). V was shortened by 5 bases and J by 5 bases, with 18 bases between the two germline ends. The CDR3 loop spans 15 amino acids. In germline, CDR1 is MNHNS, CDR2 SASEGT. The CDR3 reads CASSHRQGGSETQYF. In DNA, the CDR3 is TGTGCCAGCAGTCACAGACAGGGAGGAAGCGAGACCCAGTACTTC.

This chain uses TRBV11-3 with TRBJ2-2; no clear D. The V and J ends lost 1 base and 0 bases respectively, with 12 bases between them. Germline lookup yields CDR1 SGHNT and CDR2 YENEEA. The CDR3 length is 17 residues. The CDR3 loop is CASSLVLTSPNTGELFF. The CDR3 DNA is TGTGCCAGCAGCTTAGTCTTGACATCTCCGAACACCGGGGAGCTGTTTTTT.

This clonotype was seen at least ten times. The V gene is TRBV19, the J gene TRBJ1-6; a weak D match, TRBD1 (5 bases). Germline V lookup: CDR1 LNHDA, CDR2 SQIVND (reference sequence). The CDR3 totals 16 residues. Trimming pared 8 bases from V and 5 bases from J, leaving 19 bases between. The CDR3 sequence: CASAHDSLRNNSPLHF. CDR3 nucleotide sequence: TGTGCCAGTGCACACGACAGTCTCCGGAATAATTCACCCCTCCACTTT.

In this sample, this clonotype turned up a few times. The chain employs TRBV7-2 and TRBJ1-1; D gene uncertain. Germline CDR1 is SGHTA and CDR2 is FQGNSA. Trimming removed 3 bases from V and 10 bases from J, with 12 bases in between. The CDR3 loop spans 12 amino acids. The chain's CDR3 is CASSFGPERAFF. CDR3 DNA sequence: TGTGCCAGCAGCTTCGGACCTGAGAGAGCTTTCTTT.

This clonotype showed up just a few times. This chain connects TRBV7-9 to TRBJ2-7; perhaps TRBD1 as D (6 bases). Trimming took 4 bases from V and 2 from J, leaving 12 bases between them. Germline V gives CDR1 SEHNR, CDR2 FQNEAQ (reference sequence). The CDR3 spans 14 residues. The CDR3 bases are TGTGCCAGCAGCTCAGGCGGACAGCCCTACGAGCAGTACTTC. Translation gives CASSSGGQPYEQYF.

The sample holds a few counts of this clonotype. The chain joins TRBV29-1 to TRBJ2-1; 11 nucleotides match TRBD1. CDR3 length equals 14 residues. The germline gives CDR1 SQVTM, CDR2 ANQGSEA. Trimming at V came to 0 bases and at J to 6 bases, leaving 1 base not matched to a gene. CDR3: CSVEDGTGGNEQFF. CDR3 coding DNA: TGCAGCGTTGAAGATGGGACAGGGGGCAATGAGCAGTTCTTC.

This clonotype was seen at least ten times. The genes are TRBV6-1 and TRBJ1-2; TRBD1 matches 9 bases. CDR1 is MNHNS and CDR2 is SASEGT in the germline V gene. V shed 8 bases, J shed 4 bases, and the junction held 11 bases outside the gene matches. The CDR3 totals 15 residues. CDR3 DNA sequence: TGTGCCAGCCATACGGTACAGGGGGCTTTCTATGGCTACACCTTC. Translating gives CASHTVQGAFYGYTF.

This clonotype occurred a few times. The chain recombines TRBV6-1 with TRBJ2-7; D gene unclear. This CDR3 spans 15 amino acids. V shed 2 bases and J shed 2 bases, with 13 bases lying between them. CDR1 MNHNS and CDR2 SASEGT come from the germline V gene. The CDR3 DNA reads as TGTGCCAGCAGTGAATTGAGCGACATGCCCTACGAGCAGTACTTC. Protein product: CASSELSDMPYEQYF.

This clonotype was seen at least ten times. The chain has TRBV19 and TRBJ1-1, with no clear D. Germline values: CDR1 LNHDA, CDR2 SQIVND (reference sequence). The CDR3 sequence is 16 residues long. Between the trimmed V and J ends, which lost 4 bases and 0 bases, there was a span of 15 bases. The CDR3, as DNA: TGTGCCAGTAGTAGGAGCAGGTTAGGCATGAACACTGAAGCTTTCTTT. Protein: CASSRSRLGMNTEAFF.

This clonotype was seen repeatedly, ten times or more. V gene TRBV7-2 combines with J gene TRBJ2-5, with unresolved D. The germline gives CDR1 SGHTA, CDR2 FQGNSA. Trimming left V 2 bases short and J 4 bases short, with 14 bases between. This CDR3 spans 15 amino acids. The CDR3, as DNA: TGTGCCAGCAGCTTAACGGTACCCCCGGGAGAGACCCAGTACTTC. Translating gives CASSLTVPPGETQYF.

The chain couples TRBV11-2 to TRBJ2-5, with D perhaps matching TRBD1 or TRBD2 (5 bases each). CDR3 length equals 13 residues. V was trimmed by 3 bases and J by 5 bases, leaving 10 bases between them. The germline CDR1 and CDR2 sequences are SGHAT and FQNNGV. The CDR3 nucleotides are TGTGCCAGCAGCTTGGGGGTGGACGAGACCCAGTACTTC. It translates to CASSLGVDETQYF.

The chain carries TRBV28 and TRBJ2-4, with 11 bases identical to TRBD1. The germline gives CDR1 MDHEN, CDR2 SYDVKM. Losses at the gene ends were 6 bases for V and 0 bases for J; bases not matched to a gene: 10. The length of the CDR3 is 18 residues. Written as DNA, the CDR3 is TGTGCCAGCAGCAGGGGACAGGGGGGGCCATTAGCCAAAAACATTCAGTACTTC. Translated: CASSRGQGGPLAKNIQYF.

Points on this clonotype: Relative to the germline gene, one junction end is altered; a read error may explain this. The rearrangement uses TRBV12-3 or TRBV12-4 and TRBJ2-1; TRBD2 aligns across 9 bases. The CDR3 is 16 amino acids. The CDR3: CVSTQLAGGPFNEQFF. The CDR3 DNA follows: TGTGTCAGCACCCAGCTCGCGGGAGGGCCGTTCAATGAGCAGTTCTTC.

This clonotype was seen repeatedly, ten times or more. The genes are TRBV7-2 and TRBJ1-1; 11 bases align to TRBD1. V trimming: 5 bases; J trimming: 11 bases; junction bases outside the gene matches: 10. The CDR3 has 14 amino acids. The germline CDR1 and CDR2 sequences are SGHTA and FQGNSA. The CDR3 reads CASSPLRTGGLAFF. The DNA of the CDR3 is TGTGCCAGCAGCCCCCTCAGGACAGGGGGCTTGGCTTTCTTT.

Many counts were recorded for this clonotype. This chain connects TRBV12-3 or TRBV12-4 to TRBJ2-1; 9 nucleotides match TRBD2. This CDR3 has 16 residues. The J segment lost 9 bases and the V segment lost 5 bases, leaving 14 bases of the junction unmatched. DNA of the CDR3: TGTGCCAGCAGTCCCGCCGCGGGGGGGCCATTAGGTGAGCAGTTCTTC. It is translated as CASSPAAGGPLGEQFF.

Only a few counts were recorded for this clonotype. The chain is built from TRBV7-9 and TRBJ1-1; a possible D gene is TRBD1 (5 bases). CDR1 is SEHNR and CDR2 is FQNEAQ in the germline V gene (reference sequence). The CDR3 spans 15 residues. Trimming took off 5 bases at V and 0 bases at J, with 13 bases between the two ends. In DNA, the CDR3 is TGTGCCAGCAGCCTACAGTCAGGGTTGAACACTGAAGCTTTCTTT. Amino acids: CASSLQSGLNTEAFF.

This clonotype appeared a few times. This sequence joins TRBV5-6 and TRBJ2-2; D remains ambiguous. Germline CDR1 is SGHDT and CDR2 is YYEEEE. The CDR3 covers 14 residues. Trimming stripped 0 bases from V and 1 base from J, with 4 bases between. The CDR3 region has the DNA TGTGCCAGCAGCTTGGTTGTGAACACCGGGGAGCTGTTTTTT. Its protein product is CASSLVVNTGELFF. The full variable domain, with the rest looked up from reference TRBV5-6 and TRBJ2-2, is DAGVTQSPTHLIKTRGQQVTLRCSPKSGHDTVSWYQQALGQGPQFIFQYYEEEERQRGNFPDRFSGHQFPNYSSELNVNALLLGDSALYLCASSLVVNTGELFFGEGSRLTVL.

At least ten counts were recorded for this clonotype. This rearrangement joins TRBV19 to TRBJ1-5, with D tentatively TRBD1 (5 bases). V lost 2 bases to trimming and J lost 2 bases, with 10 bases between them. The CDR3 totals 15 residues. In germline, CDR1 is LNHDA, CDR2 SQIVND (reference sequence). Here the CDR3 reads CASSIRGEGNQPQHF. The CDR3 DNA reads as TGTGCCAGTAGTATAAGGGGTGAGGGCAATCAGCCCCAGCATTTT. Complete variable domain (other parts from reference TRBV19 and TRBJ1-5): DGGITQSPKYLFRKEGQNVTLSCEQNLNHDAMYWYRQDPGQGLRLIYYSQIVNDFQKGDIAEGYSVSREKKESFPLTVTSAQKNPTAFYLCASSIRGEGNQPQHFGDGTRLSIL.

The chain is built from TRBV28 and TRBJ1-1; the match to TRBD1 covers 7 bases. The V gene end was trimmed by 10 bases and the J gene end by 0 bases; junction bases not matched to a gene: 8. The CDR3 runs to 14 residues. From germline, CDR1 is MDHEN and CDR2 SYDVKM. CDR3 DNA: TGTGCCATAGAGACAGGGACTATGAACACTGAAGCTTTCTTT. Amino acid sequence: CAIETGTMNTEAFF.

In its sample, this clonotype was seen a few times. The chain couples TRBV28 to TRBJ2-7, with D perhaps matching TRBD1 or TRBD2 (6 bases each). With 3 bases removed from V and 5 bases from J, the gap between germline ends came to 17 bases. Germline assignment: CDR1 MDHEN and CDR2 SYDVKM. The CDR3 spans 15 residues. CDR3 protein: CASSFLRDSGDEQYF. Here the CDR3 DNA reads TGTGCCAGCAGTTTTTTAAGGGACTCAGGGGACGAGCAGTACTTC.

This rearrangement joins TRBV9 to TRBJ2-1; D is unresolved. V dropped 4 bases and J dropped 8 bases, with 7 bases sitting between them. Germline loops: CDR1 SGDLS, CDR2 YYNGEE. The CDR3 runs 11 residues. The CDR3 nucleotides are TGTGCCAGCAGCCTTTCGTATGAGCAGTTCTTC. Translated: CASSLSYEQFF.